This T cell receptor (beta chain) was found in a study of control samples from healthy donors and cancer patients. Clones were sequenced by immunoSEQ multiplex PCR, and TCRdb holds only the in-frame ones, with some missing. Of roughly 160,000 clones in the sample, roughly 95% were seen once. In germline, CDR1 is MRHNA, CDR2 SNTAGT. The V and J ends lost 0 bases and 4 bases respectively, with 6 bases between them. This CDR3 is 13 amino acids long. This clone is medium-sized in the sample. J is TRBJ1-1 and V is TRBV6-4; tentatively, D is TRBD1 (6 bases). This sequence was found in a woman aged 30 to 39 in good health. Material for sequencing was blood. CDR3 coding DNA: TGTGCCAGCAGTGACTCGGACAGCACTGAAGCTTTCTTT. Protein: CASSDSDSTEAFF.